These T cell receptor beta chains were read from a single sample in a study of blood T cell repertoires in COVID-19. TCRdb keeps only in-frame clones here, not all; method: immunoSEQ multiplex PCR. The profile covers 15,000 to 20,000 clones, with approximately 88% appearing a single time and less than 5.5% taken by the ten largest. Material for sequencing was PBMCs or T cells enriched from blood (not recorded which). The receptors here all came from a woman younger than 45 who had recovered from COVID-19. Each CDR3 is given with its conserved first and last residue. D genes are given only for firm matches. Rows may omit the clone size; those that give it use once, few, many or a size class.

clone_size: NA; v_call: TRBV7-9; d_call: NA; cdr3_length: 15; j_call: TRBJ2-5; cdr3_nt: TGTGCCAGCAGGGGAACGACAGGCGTCCAAGAGACCCAGTACTTC; cdr3_aa: CASRGTTGVQETQYF
clone_size: NA; v_call: TRBV5-1; d_call: NA; cdr3_length: 17; j_call: TRBJ2-7; cdr3_nt: TGCGCCAGCAGCTTGTTTCCCCCAACCCCTACTTCCTACGAGCAGTACTTC; cdr3_aa: CASSLFPPTPTSYEQYF
clone_size: NA; v_call: TRBV19; d_call: NA; cdr3_length: 15; j_call: TRBJ1-1; cdr3_nt: TGTGCCAGTAGTATAGCCCAATCTAGGAACACTGAAGCTTTCTTT; cdr3_aa: CASSIAQSRNTEAFF
clone_size: NA; v_call: TRBV27; d_call: NA; cdr3_length: 14; j_call: TRBJ2-7; cdr3_nt: TGTGCCAGCAGTTTACGGGGTGTAACCTACGAGCAGTACTTC; cdr3_aa: CASSLRGVTYEQYF
clone_size: NA; v_call: TRBV27; d_call: TRBD1; cdr3_length: 16; j_call: TRBJ1-1; cdr3_nt: TGTGCCAGCAGTTTCAGCGGGACAGGGGGTACCTGGGAAGCTTTCTTT; cdr3_aa: CASSFSGTGGTWEAFF
clone_size: NA; v_call: TRBV2; d_call: NA; cdr3_length: 12; j_call: TRBJ1-1; cdr3_nt: TGTGCCAGCAGTGAGGTGAGCACTGAAGCTTTCTTT; cdr3_aa: CASSEVSTEAFF
clone_size: NA; v_call: TRBV27; d_call: NA; cdr3_length: 14; j_call: TRBJ2-1; cdr3_nt: TGTGCCAGCAGTCGAGCCCCCCCTAACAATGAGCAGTTCTTC; cdr3_aa: CASSRAPPNNEQFF
clone_size: NA; v_call: TRBV5-5; d_call: TRBD1; cdr3_length: 15; j_call: TRBJ1-5; cdr3_nt: TGTGCCAGCAGCTCAACAGGGGTGGACGGTCAGCCCCAGCATTTT; cdr3_aa: CASSSTGVDGQPQHF
clone_size: once; v_call: TRBV2; d_call: TRBD1; cdr3_length: 16; j_call: TRBJ1-5; cdr3_nt: TGTGCCAGCAGGCGGACAGGGACGGGCAGCAATCAGCCCCAGCATTTT; cdr3_aa: CASRRTGTGSNQPQHF
clone_size: few; v_call: TRBV7-3; d_call: NA; cdr3_length: 13; j_call: TRBJ2-3; cdr3_nt: TGTGCCAGCAGCCAAATAGCAACAGATACGCAGTATTTT; cdr3_aa: CASSQIATDTQYF
clone_size: NA; v_call: TRBV9; d_call: NA; cdr3_length: 13; j_call: TRBJ1-2; cdr3_nt: TGTGCCAGCAGCAAGAGAGGGGAGGGCGGCTACACCTTC; cdr3_aa: CASSKRGEGGYTF
clone_size: NA; v_call: TRBV18; d_call: TRBD1; cdr3_length: 14; j_call: TRBJ2-3; cdr3_nt: TGTGCCAGCTCACCGGGACAGGGGACAGATACGCAGTATTTT; cdr3_aa: CASSPGQGTDTQYF
clone_size: NA; v_call: TRBV9; d_call: NA; cdr3_length: 13; j_call: TRBJ1-4; cdr3_nt: TGTGCCAGCAGCGTAGAGGTACCGGGAAAACTGTTTTTT; cdr3_aa: CASSVEVPGKLFF
clone_size: NA; v_call: TRBV2; d_call: TRBD1; cdr3_length: 14; j_call: TRBJ1-4; cdr3_nt: TGTGCCAGCAGTGGACAGGGAACGAATGAAAAACTGTTTTTT; cdr3_aa: CASSGQGTNEKLFF
clone_size: NA; v_call: TRBV5-1; d_call: NA; cdr3_length: 13; j_call: TRBJ1-1; cdr3_nt: TGCGCCAGCAGCTTGGACAGCAACACTGAAGCTTTCTTT; cdr3_aa: CASSLDSNTEAFF
clone_size: NA; v_call: TRBV4-1; d_call: TRBD1; cdr3_length: 14; j_call: TRBJ1-1; cdr3_nt: TGCGCCAGCAGCCAAGACCCCCGGACAGGCGGGGCTTTCTTT; cdr3_aa: CASSQDPRTGGAFF
clone_size: NA; v_call: TRBV28; d_call: TRBD1; cdr3_length: 15; j_call: TRBJ2-7; cdr3_nt: TGTGCCAGCAGTTTAATGGGACAGAGCTCCTACGAGCAGTACTTC; cdr3_aa: CASSLMGQSSYEQYF
clone_size: NA; v_call: TRBV5-6; d_call: TRBD2; cdr3_length: 18; j_call: TRBJ2-6; cdr3_nt: TGTGCCAGCAGCAGAGGACTAGCGGGGGGCTCTGGGGCCAACGTCCTGACTTTC; cdr3_aa: CASSRGLAGGSGANVLTF